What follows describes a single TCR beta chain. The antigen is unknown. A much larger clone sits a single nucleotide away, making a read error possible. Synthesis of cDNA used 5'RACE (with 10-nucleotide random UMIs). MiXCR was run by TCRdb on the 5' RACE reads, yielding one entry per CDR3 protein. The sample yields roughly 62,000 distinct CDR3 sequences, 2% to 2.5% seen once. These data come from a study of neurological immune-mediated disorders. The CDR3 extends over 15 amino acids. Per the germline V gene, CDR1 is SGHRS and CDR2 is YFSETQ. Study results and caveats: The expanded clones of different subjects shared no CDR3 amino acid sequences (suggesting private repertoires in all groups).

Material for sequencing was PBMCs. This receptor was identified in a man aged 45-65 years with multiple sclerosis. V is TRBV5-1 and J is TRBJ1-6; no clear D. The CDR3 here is CASSHNRADNSPLNF. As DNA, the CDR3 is TGCGCCAGCAGCCACAACCGGGCCGATAATTCACCCCTCAACTTT.